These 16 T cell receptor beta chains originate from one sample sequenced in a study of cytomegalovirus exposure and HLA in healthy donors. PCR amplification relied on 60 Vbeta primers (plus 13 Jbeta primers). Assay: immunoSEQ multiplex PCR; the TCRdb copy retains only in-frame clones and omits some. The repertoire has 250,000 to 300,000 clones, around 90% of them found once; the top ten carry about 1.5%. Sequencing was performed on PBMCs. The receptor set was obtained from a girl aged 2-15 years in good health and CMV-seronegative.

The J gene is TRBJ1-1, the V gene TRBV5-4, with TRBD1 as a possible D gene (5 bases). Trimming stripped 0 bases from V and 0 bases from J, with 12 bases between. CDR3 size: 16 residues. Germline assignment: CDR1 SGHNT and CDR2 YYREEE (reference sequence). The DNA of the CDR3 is TGTGCCAGCAGCTTGGCCAGGGCAGGTCTGAACACTGAAGCTTTCTTT. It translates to CASSLARAGLNTEAFF.

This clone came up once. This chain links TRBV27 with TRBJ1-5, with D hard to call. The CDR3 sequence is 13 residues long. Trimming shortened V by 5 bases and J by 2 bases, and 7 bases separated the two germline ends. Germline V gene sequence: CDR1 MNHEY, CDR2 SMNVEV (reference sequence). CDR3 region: CASSPLGNQPQHF. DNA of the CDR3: TGTGCCAGCAGTCCGTTAGGCAATCAGCCCCAGCATTTT.

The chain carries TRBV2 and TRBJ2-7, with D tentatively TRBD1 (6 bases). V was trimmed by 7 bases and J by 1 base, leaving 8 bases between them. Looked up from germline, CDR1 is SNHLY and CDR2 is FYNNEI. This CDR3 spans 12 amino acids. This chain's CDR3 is CASIQGSYEQYF. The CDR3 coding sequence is TGTGCCAGCATCCAGGGGTCCTACGAGCAGTACTTC.

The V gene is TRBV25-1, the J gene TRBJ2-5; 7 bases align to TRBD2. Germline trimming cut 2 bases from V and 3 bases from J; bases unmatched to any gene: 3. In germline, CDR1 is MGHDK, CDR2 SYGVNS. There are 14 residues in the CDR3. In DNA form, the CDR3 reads TGTGCCAGCAGTGAACTGGGAGGGGAAGAGACCCAGTACTTC. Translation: CASSELGGEETQYF. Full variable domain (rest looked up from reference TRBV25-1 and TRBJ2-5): EADIYQTPRYLVIGTGKKITLECSQTMGHDKMYWYQQDPGMELHLIHYSYGVNSTEKGDLSSESTVSRIRTEHFPLTLESARPSHTSQYLCASSELGGEETQYFGPGTRLLVL.

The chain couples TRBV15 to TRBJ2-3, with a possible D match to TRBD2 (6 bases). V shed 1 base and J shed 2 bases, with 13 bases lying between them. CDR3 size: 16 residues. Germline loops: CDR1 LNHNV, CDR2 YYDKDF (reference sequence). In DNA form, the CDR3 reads TGTGCCACCAGCAGAGCCCCGACTAGTCTCACAGATACGCAGTATTTT. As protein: CATSRAPTSLTDTQYF.

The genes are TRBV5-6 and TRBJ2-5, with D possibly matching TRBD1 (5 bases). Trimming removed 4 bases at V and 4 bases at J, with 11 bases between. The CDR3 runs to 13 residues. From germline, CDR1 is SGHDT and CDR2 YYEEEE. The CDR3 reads CASSDRAAETQYF. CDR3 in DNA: TGTGCCAGCAGCGACAGAGCTGCAGAGACCCAGTACTTC.

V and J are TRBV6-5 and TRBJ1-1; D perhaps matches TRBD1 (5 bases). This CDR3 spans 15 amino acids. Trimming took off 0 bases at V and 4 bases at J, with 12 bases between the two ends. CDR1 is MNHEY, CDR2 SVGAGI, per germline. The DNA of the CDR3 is TGTGCCAGCAGTTACTCGATGGGGGGTGGCACTGAAGCTTTCTTT. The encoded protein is CASSYSMGGGTEAFF.

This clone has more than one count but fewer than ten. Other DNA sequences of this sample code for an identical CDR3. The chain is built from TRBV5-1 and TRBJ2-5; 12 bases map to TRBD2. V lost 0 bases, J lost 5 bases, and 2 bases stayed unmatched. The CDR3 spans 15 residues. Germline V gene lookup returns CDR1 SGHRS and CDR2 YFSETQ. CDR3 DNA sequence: TGCGCCAGCAGCTTGGCTAGCGGGGGGGCCGAGACCCAGTACTTC. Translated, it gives CASSLASGGAETQYF.

As DNA, the CDR3 is TGTGCCAGCTCACCAGCAAAGGGAGGCTGGGTTGAGACCCAGTACTTC. This translates into CASSPAKGGWVETQYF. The J gene is TRBJ2-5, the V gene TRBV18; D possibly corresponds to TRBD2 (6 bases). Germline values: CDR1 KGHSH, CDR2 LQKENI. The V end lost 2 bases, the J end lost 5 bases, and 18 bases lay between the germline ends. CDR3 size: 16 residues.

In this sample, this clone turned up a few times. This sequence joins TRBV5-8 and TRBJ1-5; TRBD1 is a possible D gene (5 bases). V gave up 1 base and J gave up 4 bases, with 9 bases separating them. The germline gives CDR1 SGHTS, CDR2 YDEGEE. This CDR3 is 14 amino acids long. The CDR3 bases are TGTGCCAGCAGCTTGCAGGGTCTAAATCAGCCCCAGCATTTT. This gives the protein CASSLQGLNQPQHF.

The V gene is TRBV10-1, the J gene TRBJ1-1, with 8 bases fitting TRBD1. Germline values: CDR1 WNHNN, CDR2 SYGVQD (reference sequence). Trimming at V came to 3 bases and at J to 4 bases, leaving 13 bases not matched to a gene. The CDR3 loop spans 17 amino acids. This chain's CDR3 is CASSDFQTPDRATEAFF. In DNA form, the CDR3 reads TGCGCCAGCAGTGATTTTCAAACCCCGGACAGGGCCACTGAAGCTTTCTTT.

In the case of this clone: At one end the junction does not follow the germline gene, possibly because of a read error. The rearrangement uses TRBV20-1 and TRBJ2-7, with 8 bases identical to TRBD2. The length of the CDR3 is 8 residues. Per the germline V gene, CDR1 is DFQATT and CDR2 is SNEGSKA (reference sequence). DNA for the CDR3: TGCAGTGCCGGGGGGGCCCCATTC. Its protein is CSAGGAPF.

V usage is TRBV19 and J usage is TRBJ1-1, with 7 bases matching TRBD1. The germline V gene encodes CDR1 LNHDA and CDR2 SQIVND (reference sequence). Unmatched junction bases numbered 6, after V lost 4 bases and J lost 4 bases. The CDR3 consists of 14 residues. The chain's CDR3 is CASSNRGLFTEAFF. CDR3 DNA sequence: TGTGCCAGTAGTAATAGGGGGCTGTTCACTGAAGCTTTCTTT.

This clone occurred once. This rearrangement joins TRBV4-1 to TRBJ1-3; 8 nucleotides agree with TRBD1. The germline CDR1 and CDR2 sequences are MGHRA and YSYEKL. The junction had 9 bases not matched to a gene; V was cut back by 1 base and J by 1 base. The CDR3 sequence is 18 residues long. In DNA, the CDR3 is TGCGCCAGCAGCCAAGGGGGAGGACAGGGCATATCTGGAAACACCATATATTTT. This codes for CASSQGGGQGISGNTIYF.

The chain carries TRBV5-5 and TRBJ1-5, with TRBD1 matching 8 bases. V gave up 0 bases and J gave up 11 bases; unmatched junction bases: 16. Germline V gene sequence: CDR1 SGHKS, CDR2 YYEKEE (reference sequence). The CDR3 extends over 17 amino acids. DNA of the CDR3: TGTGCCAGCAGCTTGGGCCGGGGGACAGGTGGAGTTGCGTCCCAGCATTTT. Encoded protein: CASSLGRGTGGVASQHF.

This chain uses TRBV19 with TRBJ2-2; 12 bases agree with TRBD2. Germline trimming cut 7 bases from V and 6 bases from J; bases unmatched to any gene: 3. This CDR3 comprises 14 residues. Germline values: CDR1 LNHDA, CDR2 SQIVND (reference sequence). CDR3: CASKASGRAGELFF. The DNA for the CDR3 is TGTGCCAGTAAGGCTAGCGGGAGGGCCGGGGAGCTGTTTTTT.